The clone carrying this TCR beta chain was counted between two and nine times. As yet, its antigen is unknown. This record belongs to a study of identical twins. Study results and limitations: Twins' surplus sharing was weaker for beta out-of-frame sequences. Modeled out-of-frame TCR alpha sharing in monozygotic twins fell below observed levels.

Each CDR3 protein gets one entry after TCRdb re-called the 5' RACE reads with MiXCR. The sample holds hundreds of thousands of distinct CDR3 sequences, about a tenth seen once. Losses at the gene ends were 4 bases for V and 7 bases for J; bases not matched to a gene: 8. Germline CDR1 MNHNS, CDR2 SASEGT. The length of the CDR3 is 14 residues. The clonotype originates from a woman aged 18-29 years in good health. The sequenced sample consisted of memory (CD45RO+) T cells sorted from blood. This chain joins TRBV6-1 and TRBJ2-7, with TRBD2 matching over 9 bases. The CDR3 region has the DNA TGTGCCAGCAGTGCGACTAGCGGTCGGGGAGAGCAGTACTTC. It encodes CASSATSGRGEQYF.